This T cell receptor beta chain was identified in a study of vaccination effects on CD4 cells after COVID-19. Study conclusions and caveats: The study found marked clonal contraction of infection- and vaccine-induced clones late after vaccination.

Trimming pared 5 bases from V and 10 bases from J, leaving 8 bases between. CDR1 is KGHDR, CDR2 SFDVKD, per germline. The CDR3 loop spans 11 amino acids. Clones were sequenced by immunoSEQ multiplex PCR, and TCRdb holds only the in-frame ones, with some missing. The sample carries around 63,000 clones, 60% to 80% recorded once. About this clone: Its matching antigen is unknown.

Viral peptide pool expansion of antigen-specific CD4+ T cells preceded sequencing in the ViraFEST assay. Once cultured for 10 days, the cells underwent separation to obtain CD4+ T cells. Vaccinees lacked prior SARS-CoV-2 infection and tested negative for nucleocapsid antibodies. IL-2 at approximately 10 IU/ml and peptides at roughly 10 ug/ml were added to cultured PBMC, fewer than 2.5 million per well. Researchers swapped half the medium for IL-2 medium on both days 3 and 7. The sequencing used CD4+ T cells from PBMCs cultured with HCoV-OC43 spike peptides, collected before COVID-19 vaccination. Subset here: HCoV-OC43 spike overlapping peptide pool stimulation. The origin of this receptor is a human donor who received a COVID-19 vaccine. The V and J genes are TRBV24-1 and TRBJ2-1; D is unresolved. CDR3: CATSAKWEQFF. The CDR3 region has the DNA TGTGCCACCAGTGCGAAGTGGGAGCAGTTCTTC.